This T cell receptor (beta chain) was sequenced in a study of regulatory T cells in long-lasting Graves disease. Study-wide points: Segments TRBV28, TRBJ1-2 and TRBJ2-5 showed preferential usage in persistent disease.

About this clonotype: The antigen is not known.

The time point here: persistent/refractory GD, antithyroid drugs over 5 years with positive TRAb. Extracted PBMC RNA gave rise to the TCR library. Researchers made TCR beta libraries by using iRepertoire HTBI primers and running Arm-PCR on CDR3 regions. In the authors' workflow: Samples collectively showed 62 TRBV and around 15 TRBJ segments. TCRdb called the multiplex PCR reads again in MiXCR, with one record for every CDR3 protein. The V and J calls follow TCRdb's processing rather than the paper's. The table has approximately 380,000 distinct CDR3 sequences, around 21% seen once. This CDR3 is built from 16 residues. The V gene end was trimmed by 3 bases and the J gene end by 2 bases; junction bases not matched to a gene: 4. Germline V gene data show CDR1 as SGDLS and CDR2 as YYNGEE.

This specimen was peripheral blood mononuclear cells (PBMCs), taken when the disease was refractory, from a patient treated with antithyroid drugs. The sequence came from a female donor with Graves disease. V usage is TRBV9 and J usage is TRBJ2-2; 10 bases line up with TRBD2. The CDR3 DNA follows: TGTGCCAGCAGCGGGGGGACTAGCGAAAACACCGGGGAGCTGTTTTTT. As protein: CASSGGTSENTGELFF.